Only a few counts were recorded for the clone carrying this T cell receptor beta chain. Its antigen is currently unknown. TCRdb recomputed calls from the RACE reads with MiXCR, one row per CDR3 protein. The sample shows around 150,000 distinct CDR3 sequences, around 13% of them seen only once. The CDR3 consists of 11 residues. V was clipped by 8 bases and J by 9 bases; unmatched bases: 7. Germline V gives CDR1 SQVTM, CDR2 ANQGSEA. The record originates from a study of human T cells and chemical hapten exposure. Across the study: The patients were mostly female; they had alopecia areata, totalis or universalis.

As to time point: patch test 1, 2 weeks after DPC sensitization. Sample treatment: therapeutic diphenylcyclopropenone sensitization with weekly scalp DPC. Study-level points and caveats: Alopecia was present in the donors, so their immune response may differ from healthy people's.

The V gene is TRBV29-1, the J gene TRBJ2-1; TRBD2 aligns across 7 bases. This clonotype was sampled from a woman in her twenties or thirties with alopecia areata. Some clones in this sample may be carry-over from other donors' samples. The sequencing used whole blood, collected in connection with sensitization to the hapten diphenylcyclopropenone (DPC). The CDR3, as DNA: TGCAGCCCAGGAACGGGAGGTGAGCAGTTCTTC. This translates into CSPGTGGEQFF.